The TCR beta chain under discussion was sequenced for a study of shared clonotypes between healthy human individuals. Generated by immunoSEQ multiplex PCR, the TCRdb table keeps only in-frame clones and is missing some. Of about 1.5 million clones listed, around 95% are singletons. The CDR3 extends over 15 amino acids. Germline CDR1 reads SNHLY; CDR2 reads FYNNEI. Trimming took 2 bases from V and 8 from J; bases not matched to a gene: 9. The receptor's source is a young man in good health. The chain joins TRBV2 to TRBJ1-2; TRBD1 aligns across 9 bases. Sequenced input: naive CD4+ T cells sorted from blood. Subset specified: CD45RA+ positively selected. This chain's CDR3 is CASSEKPGQGEGYTF. The CDR3 DNA follows: TGTGCCAGCAGTGAAAAGCCGGGACAGGGTGAAGGCTACACCTTC.